These T cell receptor beta chains were read from a single sample in a study of CD8+ T cells in alopecia areata. TCRdb's table, derived via immunoSEQ multiplex PCR, lists solely in-frame clones and lacks some. The sample has approximately 150,000 clones; about 47% are singletons. The sequencing here drew on CD4+ T cells sorted from blood, taken at week 0. These receptors were obtained from a human donor with alopecia areata. CDR3s include the opening cysteine and the closing phenylalanine or tryptophan. The D gene is left open where the match is weak. The size field is filled for only some rows; it gives once, few, many or a size class.

V	size	D	J	DNA	CDR3
TRBV5-5	few	TRBD2	TRBJ2-7	TGTGCCAGCAGCTTGCTGCGGGAGCGAGGATCCTACGAGCAGTACTTC	CASSLLRERGSYEQYF
TRBV27	-	-	TRBJ2-6	TGTGCCAGCAGTCCGTACTCTGGGGCCAACGTCCTGACTTTC	CASSPYSGANVLTF
TRBV6-6	few	-	TRBJ2-7	TGTGCCAGCAGTGCTACGACAGGTAGCTCCTACGAGCAGTACTTC	CASSATTGSSYEQYF
TRBV13	-	-	TRBJ2-4	TGTGCCAGCAGCTCAGGGGGAGGGCTAGCCAAAAACATTCAGTACTTC	CASSSGGGLAKNIQYF
TRBV7-3	few	TRBD2	TRBJ2-4	TGTGCCAGCTCACTAGCGGGGGGCGGAAACATTCAGTACTTC	CASSLAGGGNIQYF
TRBV25-1	-	-	TRBJ1-2	TGTGCCAGCAGGGGGCAAGACTATGGCTACACCTTC	CASRGQDYGYTF
TRBV4-1	-	-	TRBJ1-4	TGCGCCAGCAGCAGGAGTAGAGAGGAAAAACTGTTTTTT	CASSRSREEKLFF
TRBV25-1	-	-	TRBJ1-2	TGTGCCAGCAGTGAATATACCGCTGGCTACACCTTC	CASSEYTAGYTF
TRBV19	-	-	TRBJ2-1	TGTGCCAGTAGTATAGAGGGGGTCGGGAAATACAATGAGCAGTTCTTC	CASSIEGVGKYNEQFF
TRBV7-9	-	-	TRBJ1-1	TGTGCCAGCAGCGTAGGGGTCATGAACACTGAAGCTTTCTTT	CASSVGVMNTEAFF
TRBV28	-	TRBD2	TRBJ2-7	TGTGCCAGCAGTTTATGGAATAGCGGGAGGGCCGAGGAGCAGTACTTC	CASSLWNSGRAEEQYF
TRBV4-1	-	-	TRBJ1-4	TGCGCCAGCAGCCAAACGGCCCGGGGGCGAGAAGAAAAACTGTTTTTT	CASSQTARGREEKLFF
TRBV5-1	-	TRBD2	TRBJ2-5	TGCGCCAGCAGCTTGGTGGCTAGCGGGGGACAAGAGACCCAGTACTTC	CASSLVASGGQETQYF
TRBV7-9	many	-	TRBJ2-1	TGTGCCAGCAGCTTAGGGGAGCAGTTCTTC	CASSLGEQFF
TRBV5-6	-	-	TRBJ1-3	TGTGCCAGCAGCTTTTGGACGATCGGAAACACCATATATTTT	CASSFWTIGNTIYF
TRBV30	few	TRBD1	TRBJ1-2	TGTGCCTGGAGTCTATCAGTGACAGGGCGCGACGGCTACACCTTC	CAWSLSVTGRDGYTF
TRBV7-7	-	TRBD2	TRBJ2-2	TGTGCTAGCTCCCGAAGGCGGGAGGGCACCGGGGAGCTGTTTTTT	CASSRRREGTGELFF
TRBV29-1	few	TRBD1	TRBJ1-5	TGCAGCGTTGTGTCAGGGGGCGCCGGTCAGCCCCAGCATTTT	CSVVSGGAGQPQHF
TRBV6-6	few	TRBD1	TRBJ2-5	TGTGCCAGCAGCAAAACAGGGGGCGAGGTGGAGACCCAGTACTTC	CASSKTGGEVETQYF
TRBV11-2	-	TRBD2	TRBJ2-2	TGTGCCAGCAGGGGAGAGAGCGGGAGGAACACCGGGGAGCTGTTTTTT	CASRGESGRNTGELFF
TRBV4-3	-	TRBD2	TRBJ2-3	TGCGCCAGCAGCCAAGACACCGGGACTAGCGGGAGTGCGGATACGCAGTATTTT	CASSQDTGTSGSADTQYF
TRBV18	many	-	TRBJ2-5	TGTGCCAGCTCACCAAACCCACAAGAGACCCAGTACTTC	CASSPNPQETQYF
TRBV7-2	few	-	TRBJ2-2	TGTGCCAGCAGCTTATCTTTTTTCCGGTCCACCGGGGAGCTGTTTTTT	CASSLSFFRSTGELFF
TRBV29-1	few	TRBD2	TRBJ2-3	TGCAGCGTTATCGGACTAGCGGGAGCCTCCACAGATACGCAGTATTTT	CSVIGLAGASTDTQYF
TRBV29-1	-	-	TRBJ1-1	TGCAGCGATTACCGGAACACTGAAGCTTTCTTT	CSDYRNTEAFF
TRBV6-5	few	-	TRBJ2-3	TGTGCCAGCAGTTACTCGATCGGGTTTGGAGATACGCAGTATTTT	CASSYSIGFGDTQYF
TRBV29-1	-	-	TRBJ2-5	TGCAGCGTTGCCTACACCGGGGAGACCCAGTACTTC	CSVAYTGETQYF
TRBV9	few	-	TRBJ2-5	TGTGCCAGCAGCGTAGCAGCTAAAGAGACCCAGTACTTC	CASSVAAKETQYF
TRBV29-1	once	-	TRBJ2-7	TGCAGCACGCGGGACACAGCCGAGCAGTACTTC	CSTRDTAEQYF
TRBV6-5	-	-	TRBJ1-2	TGTGCCAGCAGTTACTCCCACAGGGCGAACTATGGCTACACCTTC	CASSYSHRANYGYTF
TRBV29-1	-	-	TRBJ2-3	TGCAGCGCCGTTATTGGTACGCAGTATTTT	CSAVIGTQYF
TRBV6-5	-	-	TRBJ2-2	TGTGCCAGCCGTAGTACGGGGGTTTCTACCGGGGAGCTGTTTTTT	CASRSTGVSTGELFF
TRBV7-2	once	-	TRBJ2-4	TGTGCCAGCAGCTCCCGAGGCGGGCCAGCCAAAAACATTCAGTACTTC	CASSSRGGPAKNIQYF
TRBV30	-	-	TRBJ1-5	TGTGCCTGGAGTCTTGTTCATCAGCCCCAGCATTTT	CAWSLVHQPQHF
TRBV5-1	few	-	TRBJ2-2	TGCGCCAGCAGCTTATCGGCAGCCGGGGACGGGGAGCTGTTTTTT	CASSLSAAGDGELFF
TRBV15	-	-	TRBJ2-7	TGTGCCACCGGCTGGCCGGGAGCCTACGAGCAGTACTTC	CATGWPGAYEQYF
TRBV19	-	TRBD1	TRBJ2-7	TGTGCCAGTAGTTCCTGGGACAGGGGATTCCAGGAGCAGTACTTC	CASSSWDRGFQEQYF
TRBV20-1	few	-	TRBJ1-1	TGCAGTGCTGGCGGGAACACTGAAGCTTTCTTT	CSAGGNTEAFF
TRBV29-1	few	-	TRBJ2-3	TGCAGCGTTGAGGGGCGAATTAGCACAGATACGCAGTATTTT	CSVEGRISTDTQYF
TRBV19	once	-	TRBJ2-7	TGTGCCAGTAGTATATCGAGCGGGCAAGACTACGAGCAGTACTTC	CASSISSGQDYEQYF
TRBV18	-	-	TRBJ2-7	TGTGCCAGCTCACAGTCGAGTAGTTCCGAGCAGTACTTC	CASSQSSSSEQYF
TRBV15	-	TRBD2	TRBJ2-5	TGTGCCACCAGCAGAGATCGAGTAGCGGGAGAGACCCAGTACTTC	CATSRDRVAGETQYF
TRBV29-1	-	-	TRBJ2-1	TGCAGCGTTCGAACGGCTATGCACAATGAGCAGTTCTTC	CSVRTAMHNEQFF
TRBV29-1	few	-	TRBJ1-4	TGCAGCGTTGGGGATGAAAAACTGTTTTTT	CSVGDEKLFF
TRBV29-1	few	-	TRBJ2-5	TGCAGCGTTGAAGCCGTGGGGGTAGAGACCCAGTACTTC	CSVEAVGVETQYF
TRBV7-2	few	TRBD2	TRBJ2-3	TGTGCCAGCAGCTTAGCCCGAGCGGGAACATCCACCCGCACAGATACGCAGTATTTT	CASSLARAGTSTRTDTQYF
TRBV4-1	-	TRBD1	TRBJ1-2	TGCGCCAGCAGCCAAAGACAGGGCCTCTACTATGGCTACACCTTC	CASSQRQGLYYGYTF
TRBV7-2	-	TRBD1	TRBJ1-2	TGTGCCAGCAGCTGGACAGGGGGCGAAAGCTACACCTTC	CASSWTGGESYTF
TRBV7-2	-	-	TRBJ2-5	TGTGCCAGCAGCTCTTCAAGACAAGAGACCCAGTACTTC	CASSSSRQETQYF
TRBV28	-	TRBD2	TRBJ2-1	TGTGCCAGCAGTTCGGGGACTAGACCGCAGTTCTTC	CASSSGTRPQFF
TRBV27	-	-	TRBJ1-2	TGTGCCAGCAGGATTAGTGCGGGGGAAAGCTACACCTTC	CASRISAGESYTF
TRBV7-9	-	-	TRBJ1-2	TGTGCCAGCACCCCTTTGGGGGCATCTGGGGGCTACACCTTC	CASTPLGASGGYTF
TRBV28	-	-	TRBJ2-1	TGTGCCAGCAGTTTAATCGATGAGCAGTTCTTC	CASSLIDEQFF
TRBV30	once	TRBD1	TRBJ1-1	TGTGCCTGGCGGAAGACAGGGGGGAACACTGAAGCTTTCTTT	CAWRKTGGNTEAFF
TRBV4-1	few	-	TRBJ2-6	TGCGCCAGCAGCCAAGATCCCGGGATAAGCTCTGGGGCCAACGTCCTGACTTTC	CASSQDPGISSGANVLTF